The text below deals with one TCR beta chain. The data originate from a study of blood T cell repertoires in COVID-19. Study-wide background: COVID-19 samples collected from the United States, Italy and Spain covered acute and convalescent phases. T cells, B-cell-depleted T cells, or PBMCs provided the cDNA or gDNA that served as material.

In the original processing: Estimation of nucleated cell counts was performed using reference gene primer amplification. Sequencing used immunoSEQ multiplex PCR; TCRdb keeps in-frame clones, though not all of them. V and J calls and clone size come straight from that table; D and trimming were deduced from the DNA. There are roughly 100,000 clones in the sample; 80% to 90% occur only once, and over 9.5% lies in the top ten. The sequenced sample was peripheral blood. This TCR derives from a man in his forties or fifties with active or convalescent COVID-19.

As DNA, the CDR3 is TGTGCCAGCAGTGAGACTAGCGGGGGGGCCGGCACAGATACGCAGTATTTT. Protein sequence: CASSETSGGAGTDTQYF. The chain recombines TRBV6-1 with TRBJ2-3; 14 nucleotides line up with TRBD2. With 3 bases clipped from V and 1 base from J, the junction kept 3 bases outside the gene matches. Germline values: CDR1 MNHNS, CDR2 SASEGT. The CDR3 consists of 17 residues.